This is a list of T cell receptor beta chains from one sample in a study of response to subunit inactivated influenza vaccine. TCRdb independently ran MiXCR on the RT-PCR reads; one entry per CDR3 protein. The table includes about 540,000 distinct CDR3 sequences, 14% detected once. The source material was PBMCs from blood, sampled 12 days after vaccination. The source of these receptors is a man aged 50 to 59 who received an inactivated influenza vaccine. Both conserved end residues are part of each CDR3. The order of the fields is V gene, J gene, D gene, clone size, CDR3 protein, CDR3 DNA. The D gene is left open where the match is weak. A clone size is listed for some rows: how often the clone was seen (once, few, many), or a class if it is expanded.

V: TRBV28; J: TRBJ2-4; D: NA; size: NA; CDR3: CASSAFRLAKNIQYF; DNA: TGTGCCAGCAGTGCCTTTAGACTAGCCAAAAACATTCAGTACTTC
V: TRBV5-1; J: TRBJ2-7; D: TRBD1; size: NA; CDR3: CASSDRQGTGEQYF; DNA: TGCGCCAGCAGCGATAGACAGGGGACTGGCGAGCAGTACTTC
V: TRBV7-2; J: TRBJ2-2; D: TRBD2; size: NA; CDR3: CAGRLPYRGFKSGTSRSGELFF; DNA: TGTGCCGGCAGACTTCCCTACCGGGGGTTTAAGTCCGGGACTAGCAGGTCCGGGGAGCTGTTTTTT
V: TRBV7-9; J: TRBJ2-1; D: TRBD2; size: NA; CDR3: CASSLVAGGLGNEQFF; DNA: TGTGCCAGCAGCTTAGTGGCGGGGGGGCTTGGCAATGAGCAGTTCTTC
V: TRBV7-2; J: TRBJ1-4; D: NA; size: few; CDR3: CASSLSVLANEKLFF; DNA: TGTGCCAGCAGCCTTTCAGTGCTCGCTAATGAAAAACTGTTTTTT
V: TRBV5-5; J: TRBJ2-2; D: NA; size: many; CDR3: CASSLEPGMNTGELFF; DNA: TGTGCCAGCAGCCTGGAGCCTGGGATGAACACCGGGGAGCTGTTTTTT
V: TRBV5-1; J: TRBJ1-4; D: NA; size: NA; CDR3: CASSFGGRDDEKLFF; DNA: TGCGCCAGCAGCTTTGGGGGACGGGATGATGAAAAACTGTTTTTT
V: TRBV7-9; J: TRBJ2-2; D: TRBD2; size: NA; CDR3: CASSPGLGDTGELFF; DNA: TGTGCCAGCAGTCCGGGACTAGGGGACACCGGGGAGCTGTTTTTT
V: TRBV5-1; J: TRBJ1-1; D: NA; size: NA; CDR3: CASSLPGGTAEAFF; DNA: TGCGCCAGCAGCTTACCGGGGGGGACCGCTGAAGCTTTCTTT
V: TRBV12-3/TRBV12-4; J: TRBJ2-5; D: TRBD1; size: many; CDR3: CASSTDRAGETQYF; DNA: TGTGCCAGCAGTACAGACAGGGCTGGAGAGACCCAGTACTTC
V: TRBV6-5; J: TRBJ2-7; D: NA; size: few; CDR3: CASSYEGRGYEQYF; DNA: TGTGCCAGCAGTTACGAAGGCAGGGGCTACGAGCAGTACTTC
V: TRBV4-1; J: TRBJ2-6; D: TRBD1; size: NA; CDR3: CASSQDLDRALSSRTF; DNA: TGCGCCAGCAGCCAAGACTTGGACAGGGCCCTCTCGTCACGGACTTTC
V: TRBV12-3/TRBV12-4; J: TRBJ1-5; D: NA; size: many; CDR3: CASSKQGPQPQHF; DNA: TGTGCCAGCAGCAAACAGGGCCCTCAGCCCCAGCATTTT
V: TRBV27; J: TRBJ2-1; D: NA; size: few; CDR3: CASSFLAQLGSYNEQFF; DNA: TGTGCCAGCAGTTTTTTGGCTCAACTGGGCTCCTACAATGAGCAGTTCTTC